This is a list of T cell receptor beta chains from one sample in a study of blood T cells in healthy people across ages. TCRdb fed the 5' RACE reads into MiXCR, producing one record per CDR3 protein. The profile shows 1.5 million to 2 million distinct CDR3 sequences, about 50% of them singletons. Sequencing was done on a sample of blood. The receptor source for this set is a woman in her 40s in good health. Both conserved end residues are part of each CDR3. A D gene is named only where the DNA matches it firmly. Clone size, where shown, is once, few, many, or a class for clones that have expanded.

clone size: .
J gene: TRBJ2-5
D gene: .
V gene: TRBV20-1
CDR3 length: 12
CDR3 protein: CSASPIQETQYF
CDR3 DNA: TGCAGTGCTAGCCCGATCCAAGAGACCCAGTACTTC

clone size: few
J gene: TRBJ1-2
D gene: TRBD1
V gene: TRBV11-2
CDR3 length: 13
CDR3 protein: CASSEGQGAGYTF
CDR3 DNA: TGTGCCAGCAGCGAGGGACAGGGGGCTGGCTACACCTTC

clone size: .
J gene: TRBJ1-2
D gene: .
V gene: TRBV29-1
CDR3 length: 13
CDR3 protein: CSVARREGYGYTF
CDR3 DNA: TGCAGCGTTGCCCGCAGGGAAGGCTATGGCTACACCTTC

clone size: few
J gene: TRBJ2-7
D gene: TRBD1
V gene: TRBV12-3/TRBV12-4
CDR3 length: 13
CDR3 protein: CASARDRVYEQYF
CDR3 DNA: TGTGCCAGTGCCCGGGACAGGGTCTACGAGCAGTACTTC

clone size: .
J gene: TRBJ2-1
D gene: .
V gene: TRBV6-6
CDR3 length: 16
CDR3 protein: CASSYSGQGGNNEQFF
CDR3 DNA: TGTGCCAGCAGTTACTCCGGGCAGGGGGGTAACAATGAGCAGTTCTTC

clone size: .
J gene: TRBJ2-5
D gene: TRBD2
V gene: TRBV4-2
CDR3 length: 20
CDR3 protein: CASSQAQRSESSGVQETQYF
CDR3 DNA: TGTGCCAGCAGCCAAGCCCAAAGATCGGAGTCTAGCGGGGTACAAGAGACCCAGTACTTC

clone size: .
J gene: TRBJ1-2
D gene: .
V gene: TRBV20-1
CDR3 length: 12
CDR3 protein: CSARGRAYGYTF
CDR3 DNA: TGCAGTGCTCGGGGGAGGGCCTATGGCTACACCTTC

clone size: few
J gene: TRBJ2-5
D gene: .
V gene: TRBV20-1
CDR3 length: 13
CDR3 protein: CSPRGGQSETQYF
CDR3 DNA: TGCAGTCCGAGGGGGGGACAGTCGGAGACCCAGTACTTC

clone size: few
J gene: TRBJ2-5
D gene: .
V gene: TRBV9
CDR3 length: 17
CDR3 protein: CASSVASRGGTQETQYF
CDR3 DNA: TGTGCCAGCAGCGTAGCTTCGCGCGGAGGGACCCAAGAGACCCAGTACTTC

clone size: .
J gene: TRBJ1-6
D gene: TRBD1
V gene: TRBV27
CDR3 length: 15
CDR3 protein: CASSSRRGLGTPLHF
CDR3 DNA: TGTGCCAGCAGTTCCCGCAGGGGGCTCGGGACGCCCCTCCACTTT

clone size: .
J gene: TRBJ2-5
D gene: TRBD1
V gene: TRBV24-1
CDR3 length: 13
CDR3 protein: CATNTGVGETQYF
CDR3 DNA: TGTGCCACCAACACAGGGGTGGGAGAGACCCAGTACTTC

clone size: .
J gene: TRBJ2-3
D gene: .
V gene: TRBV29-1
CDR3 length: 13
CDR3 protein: CSARQASADTQYF
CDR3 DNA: TGCAGCGCAAGACAGGCAAGCGCAGATACGCAGTATTTT

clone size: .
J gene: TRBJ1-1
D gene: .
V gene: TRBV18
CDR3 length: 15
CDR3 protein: CASSRERVPVAEAFF
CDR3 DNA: TGTGCCAGCTCACGGGAGAGGGTACCAGTCGCTGAAGCTTTCTTT

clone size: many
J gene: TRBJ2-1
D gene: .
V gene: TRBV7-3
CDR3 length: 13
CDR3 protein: CASSLTLRGEQFF
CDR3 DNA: TGTGCCAGCAGCTTGACTCTTCGGGGTGAGCAGTTCTTC

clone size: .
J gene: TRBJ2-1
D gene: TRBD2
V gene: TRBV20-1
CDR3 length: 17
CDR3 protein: CSARDGRSSGGGNEQFF
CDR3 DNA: TGCAGTGCTAGAGATGGCCGGTCTAGCGGGGGGGGCAATGAGCAGTTCTTC

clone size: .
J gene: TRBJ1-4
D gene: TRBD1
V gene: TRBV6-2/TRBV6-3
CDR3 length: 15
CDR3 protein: CASSPGQGAVEKLFF
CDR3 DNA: TGTGCCAGCAGTCCAGGACAGGGGGCCGTCGAAAAACTGTTTTTT

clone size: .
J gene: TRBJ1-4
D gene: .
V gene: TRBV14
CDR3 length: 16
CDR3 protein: CASSQDWAGDNEKLFF
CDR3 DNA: TGTGCCAGCAGCCAAGATTGGGCAGGGGATAATGAAAAACTGTTTTTT

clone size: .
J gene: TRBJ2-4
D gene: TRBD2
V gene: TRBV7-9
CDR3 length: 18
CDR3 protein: CASSFPAGGPGLEESQYF
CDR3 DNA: TGTGCCAGCAGCTTCCCAGCGGGGGGGCCGGGTCTGGAAGAGTCCCAGTACTTC

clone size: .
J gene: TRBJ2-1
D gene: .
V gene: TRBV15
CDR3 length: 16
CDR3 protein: CATSRGRGPTYNEQFF
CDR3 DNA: TGTGCCACCAGCAGAGGTCGGGGTCCCACCTACAATGAGCAGTTCTTC

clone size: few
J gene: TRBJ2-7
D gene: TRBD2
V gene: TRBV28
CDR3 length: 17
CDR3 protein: CASSFGTSGEAQCEQYF
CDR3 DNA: TGTGCCAGCAGTTTCGGGACTAGCGGGGAGGCACAGTGCGAGCAGTACTTC

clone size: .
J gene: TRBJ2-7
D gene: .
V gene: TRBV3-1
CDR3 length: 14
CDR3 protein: CASSQSQGAGEQYF
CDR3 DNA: TGTGCCAGCAGCCAATCCCAGGGTGCCGGCGAGCAGTACTTC

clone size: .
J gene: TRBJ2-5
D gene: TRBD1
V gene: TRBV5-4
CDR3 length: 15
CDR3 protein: CASSLVWTGEETQYF
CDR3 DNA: TGTGCCAGCAGCTTGGTTTGGACAGGGGAAGAGACCCAGTACTTC

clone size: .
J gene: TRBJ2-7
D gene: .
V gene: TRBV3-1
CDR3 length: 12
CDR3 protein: CASSQSAYEQYF
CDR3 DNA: TGTGCCAGCAGCCAGTCCGCCTACGAGCAGTACTTC

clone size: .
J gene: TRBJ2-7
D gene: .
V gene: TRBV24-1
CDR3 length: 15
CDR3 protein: CATSDLRQSSYEQYF
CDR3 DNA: TGTGCCACCAGTGATCTTCGACAGAGCTCCTACGAGCAGTACTTC

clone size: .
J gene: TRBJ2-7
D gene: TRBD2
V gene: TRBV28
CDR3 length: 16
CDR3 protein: CASSSQTSGYSYEQYF
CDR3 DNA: TGTGCCAGCAGTTCCCAGACTAGCGGTTACTCCTACGAGCAGTACTTC

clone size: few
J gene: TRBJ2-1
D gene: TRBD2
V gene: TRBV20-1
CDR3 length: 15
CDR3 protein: CSASGLAGPYNEQFF
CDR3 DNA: TGCAGTGCTAGTGGGCTAGCGGGGCCGTACAATGAGCAGTTCTTC

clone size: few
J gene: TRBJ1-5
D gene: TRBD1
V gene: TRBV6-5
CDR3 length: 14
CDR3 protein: CASSSRQGYQPQHF
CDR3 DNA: TGTGCCAGCAGTTCTCGACAGGGGTATCAGCCCCAGCATTTT

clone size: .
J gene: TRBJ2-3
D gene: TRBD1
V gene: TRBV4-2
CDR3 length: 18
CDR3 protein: CASSQGSLTGGRTDTQYF
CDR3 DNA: TGTGCCAGCAGCCAGGGCTCTCTGACAGGGGGACGCACAGATACGCAGTATTTT

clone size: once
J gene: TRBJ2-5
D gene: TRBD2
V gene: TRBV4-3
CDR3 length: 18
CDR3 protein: CASSQDGPTSGVQETQYF
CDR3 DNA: TGCGCCAGCAGCCAAGACGGACCGACTAGCGGGGTCCAAGAGACCCAGTACTTC

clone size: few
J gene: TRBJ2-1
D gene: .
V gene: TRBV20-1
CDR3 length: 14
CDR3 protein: CSARAGRSYNEQFF
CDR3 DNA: TGCAGTGCTAGAGCGGGGCGCTCCTACAATGAGCAGTTCTTC

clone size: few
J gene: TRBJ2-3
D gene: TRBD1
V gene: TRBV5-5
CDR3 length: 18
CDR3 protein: CASSLDLTGRVGVDTQYF
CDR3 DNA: TGTGCCAGCAGCTTGGACCTGACAGGGAGAGTAGGAGTAGATACGCAGTATTTT

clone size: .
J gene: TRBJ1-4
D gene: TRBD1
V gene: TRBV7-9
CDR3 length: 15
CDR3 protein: CASSSRQGGNEKLFF
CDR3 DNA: TGTGCCAGCAGCTCCCGACAGGGAGGTAATGAAAAACTGTTTTTT

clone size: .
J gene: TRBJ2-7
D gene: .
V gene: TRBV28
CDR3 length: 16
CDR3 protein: CASSSAGIGPSYEQYF
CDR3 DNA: TGTGCCAGCAGTTCGGCTGGGATAGGGCCTTCCTACGAGCAGTACTTC

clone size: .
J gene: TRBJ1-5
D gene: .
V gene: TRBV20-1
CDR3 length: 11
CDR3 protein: CSARADQPQHF
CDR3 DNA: TGCAGTGCTAGAGCGGATCAGCCCCAGCATTTT

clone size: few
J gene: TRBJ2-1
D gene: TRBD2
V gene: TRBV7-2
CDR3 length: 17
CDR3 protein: CASSTPLGGGIYNEQFF
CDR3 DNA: TGTGCCAGCAGCACGCCCCTTGGCGGGGGGATCTACAATGAGCAGTTCTTC

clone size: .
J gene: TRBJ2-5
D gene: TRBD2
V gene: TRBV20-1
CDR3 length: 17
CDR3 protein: CSTTSGGTDLRRETQYF
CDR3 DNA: TGCAGTACGACTAGCGGGGGGACGGACTTGAGAAGAGAGACCCAGTACTTC

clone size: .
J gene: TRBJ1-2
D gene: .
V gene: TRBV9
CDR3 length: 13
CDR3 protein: CASSVVGSGGYTF
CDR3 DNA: TGTGCCAGCAGCGTAGTGGGGTCAGGAGGCTACACCTTC

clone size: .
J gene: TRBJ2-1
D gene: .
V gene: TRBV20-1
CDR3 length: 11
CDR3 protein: CSALGGNEQFF
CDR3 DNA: TGCAGCGCCTTAGGGGGGAATGAGCAGTTCTTC

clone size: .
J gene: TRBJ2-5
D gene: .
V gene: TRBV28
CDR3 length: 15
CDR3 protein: CASSLNRQDQETQYF
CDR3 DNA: TGTGCCAGCAGTTTAAACCGACAGGACCAAGAGACCCAGTACTTC

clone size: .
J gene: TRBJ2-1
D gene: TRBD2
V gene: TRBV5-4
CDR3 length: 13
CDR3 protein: CASSLSSGREQFF
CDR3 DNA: TGTGCCAGCAGCTTGTCTAGCGGTCGTGAGCAGTTCTTC

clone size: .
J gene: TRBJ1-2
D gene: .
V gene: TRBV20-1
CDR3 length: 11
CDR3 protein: CSAKRQVDYTF
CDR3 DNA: TGCAGTGCTAAACGACAGGTGGACTACACCTTC

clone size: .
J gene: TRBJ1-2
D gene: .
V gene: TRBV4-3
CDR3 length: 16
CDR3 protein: CASSRAPDSSGYGYTF
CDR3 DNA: TGCGCCAGCAGCCGGGCGCCAGACTCCTCTGGCTATGGCTACACCTTC

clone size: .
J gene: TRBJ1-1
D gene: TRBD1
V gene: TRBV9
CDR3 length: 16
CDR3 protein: CASSTDPQGADTEAFF
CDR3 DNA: TGTGCCAGCAGCACCGACCCCCAGGGGGCTGACACTGAAGCTTTCTTT

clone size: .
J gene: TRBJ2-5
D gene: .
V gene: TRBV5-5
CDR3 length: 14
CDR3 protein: CASAGLGPEETQYF
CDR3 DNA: TGTGCCAGCGCTGGGCTCGGGCCTGAAGAGACCCAGTACTTC

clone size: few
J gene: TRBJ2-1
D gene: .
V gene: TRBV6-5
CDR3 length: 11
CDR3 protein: CASSTGQEQFF
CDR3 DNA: TGTGCCAGCAGTACCGGACAGGAGCAGTTCTTC

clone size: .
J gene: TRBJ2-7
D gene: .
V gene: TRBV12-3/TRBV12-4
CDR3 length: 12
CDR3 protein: CASSFSASPKYF
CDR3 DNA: TGTGCCAGCAGTTTTTCGGCGTCCCCAAAGTACTTC

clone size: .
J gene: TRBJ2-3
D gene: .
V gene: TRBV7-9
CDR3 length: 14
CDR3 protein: CASSLDGLDNTQYF
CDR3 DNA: TGTGCCAGCAGCTTAGATGGTTTGGATAATACGCAGTATTTT

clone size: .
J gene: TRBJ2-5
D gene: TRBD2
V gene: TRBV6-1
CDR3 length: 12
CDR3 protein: CASTAGAETQYF
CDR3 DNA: TGTGCCAGCACTGCGGGAGCAGAGACCCAGTACTTC

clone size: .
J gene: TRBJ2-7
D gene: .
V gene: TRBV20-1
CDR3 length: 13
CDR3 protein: CSARGQVQYEQYF
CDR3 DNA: TGCAGTGCTAGAGGTCAGGTGCAGTACGAGCAGTACTTC

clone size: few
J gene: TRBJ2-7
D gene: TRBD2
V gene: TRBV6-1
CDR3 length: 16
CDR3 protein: CASSEAHGTIYYEQYF
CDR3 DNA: TGTGCCAGCAGTGAAGCGCACGGGACTATCTACTACGAGCAGTACTTC

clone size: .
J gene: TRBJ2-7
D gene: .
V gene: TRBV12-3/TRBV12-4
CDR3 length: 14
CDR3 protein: CASRLSGSAYEQYF
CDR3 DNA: TGTGCCAGCAGACTGAGCGGATCCGCCTACGAGCAGTACTTC

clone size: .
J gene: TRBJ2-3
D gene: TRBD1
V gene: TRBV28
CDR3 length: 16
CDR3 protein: CASSSPGAGGADTQYF
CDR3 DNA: TGTGCCAGCAGTTCTCCTGGGGCAGGGGGCGCAGATACGCAGTATTTT

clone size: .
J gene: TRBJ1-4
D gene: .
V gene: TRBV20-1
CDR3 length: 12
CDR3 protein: CSASLLGEKLFF
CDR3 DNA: TGCAGTGCTAGTTTGCTTGGTGAAAAACTGTTTTTT

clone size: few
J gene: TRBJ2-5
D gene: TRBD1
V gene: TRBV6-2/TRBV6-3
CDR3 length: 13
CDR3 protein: CATATGLGETQYF
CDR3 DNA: TGTGCCACCGCGACAGGGCTGGGAGAGACCCAGTACTTC

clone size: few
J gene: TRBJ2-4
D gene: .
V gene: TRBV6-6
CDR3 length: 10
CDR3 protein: CASSSGIQYF
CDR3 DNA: TGTGCCAGCAGTTCCGGTATTCAGTACTTC

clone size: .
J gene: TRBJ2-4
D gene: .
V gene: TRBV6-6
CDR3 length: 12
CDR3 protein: CASSYSNQGGYF
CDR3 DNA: TGTGCCAGCAGTTACTCGAACCAGGGAGGGTACTTC

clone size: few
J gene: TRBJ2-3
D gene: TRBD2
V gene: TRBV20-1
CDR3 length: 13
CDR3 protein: CRAGTSGEDTQYF
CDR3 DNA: TGCAGGGCAGGGACTAGCGGGGAGGATACGCAGTATTTT

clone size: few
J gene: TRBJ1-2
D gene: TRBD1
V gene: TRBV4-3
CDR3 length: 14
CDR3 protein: CASSLWTGAGGYTF
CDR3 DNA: TGCGCCAGCAGCCTCTGGACAGGGGCAGGGGGCTACACCTTC

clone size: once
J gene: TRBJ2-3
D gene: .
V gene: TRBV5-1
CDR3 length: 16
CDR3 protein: CASSSDGGRGTDTQYF
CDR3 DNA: TGCGCCAGCAGCTCGGACGGGGGGCGCGGCACAGATACGCAGTATTTT

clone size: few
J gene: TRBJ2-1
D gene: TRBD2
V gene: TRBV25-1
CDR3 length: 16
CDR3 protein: CASSELGLAGTMEQFF
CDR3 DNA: TGTGCCAGCAGTGAACTTGGACTAGCGGGGACCATGGAGCAGTTCTTC